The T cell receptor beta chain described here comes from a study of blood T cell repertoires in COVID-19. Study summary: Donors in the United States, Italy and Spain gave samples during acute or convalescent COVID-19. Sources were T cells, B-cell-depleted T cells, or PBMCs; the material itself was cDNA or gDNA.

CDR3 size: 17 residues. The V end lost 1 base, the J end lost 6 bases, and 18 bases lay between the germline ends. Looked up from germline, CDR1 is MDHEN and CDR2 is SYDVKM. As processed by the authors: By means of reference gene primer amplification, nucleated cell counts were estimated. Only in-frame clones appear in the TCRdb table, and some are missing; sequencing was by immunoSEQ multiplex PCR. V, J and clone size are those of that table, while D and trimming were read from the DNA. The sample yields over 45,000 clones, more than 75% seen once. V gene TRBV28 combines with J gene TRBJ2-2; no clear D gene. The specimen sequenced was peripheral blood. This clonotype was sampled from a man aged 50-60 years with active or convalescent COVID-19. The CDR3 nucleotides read TGTGCCAGCAGTTTATTGGGCCAACGAGTATTCCCCGGGGAGCTGTTTTTT. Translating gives CASSLLGQRVFPGELFF.